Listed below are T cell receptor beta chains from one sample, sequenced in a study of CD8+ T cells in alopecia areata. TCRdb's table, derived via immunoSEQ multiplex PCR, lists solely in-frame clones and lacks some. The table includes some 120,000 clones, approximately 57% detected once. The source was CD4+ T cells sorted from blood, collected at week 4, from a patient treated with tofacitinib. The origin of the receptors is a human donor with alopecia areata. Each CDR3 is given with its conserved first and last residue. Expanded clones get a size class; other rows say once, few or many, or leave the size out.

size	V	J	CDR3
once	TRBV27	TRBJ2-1	CASSRGGSYNEQFF
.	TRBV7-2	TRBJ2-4	CASSLAGYKNIQYF
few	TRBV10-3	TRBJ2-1	CAISESPNNEQFF
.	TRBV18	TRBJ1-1	CASSPRAGANTEAFF
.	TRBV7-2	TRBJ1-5	CASSLGPYSNQPQHF
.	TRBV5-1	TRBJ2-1	CASSLTGEQFF
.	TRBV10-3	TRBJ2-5	CAISAGGGADETQYF
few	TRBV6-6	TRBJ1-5	CASSYRQGLGQPQHF
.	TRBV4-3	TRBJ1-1	CASSQDTGGTEAFF
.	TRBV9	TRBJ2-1	CASSGGTSYNEQFF
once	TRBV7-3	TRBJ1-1	CASSLTAGVEAFF
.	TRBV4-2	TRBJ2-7	CASSQGPGTPSYEQYF
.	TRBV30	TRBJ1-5	CAWSPRSGQPQHF
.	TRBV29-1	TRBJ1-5	CSVAESDSNQPQHF
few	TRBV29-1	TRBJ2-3	CSARRGGSSTDTQYF
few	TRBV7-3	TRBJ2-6	CASSFRAAGANVLTF
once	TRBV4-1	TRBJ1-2	CASSIGTGSDGYTF
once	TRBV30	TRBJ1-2	CAWRQGQGYGYTF
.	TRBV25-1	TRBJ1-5	CASRGDNQPQHF
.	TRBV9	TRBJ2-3	CASSVEGGRGTDTQYF
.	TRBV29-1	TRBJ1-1	CSVVGQGTEAFF
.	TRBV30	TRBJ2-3	CAWSVGGADSTDTQYF
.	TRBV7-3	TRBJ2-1	CASSSGTNNEQFF
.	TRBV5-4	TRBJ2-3	CASVDRGSTDTQYF
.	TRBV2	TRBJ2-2	CASSSGQGAAGELFF